This entry lists 10 T cell receptor beta chains sequenced from one sample in a study of blood T cell repertoires in COVID-19. Clones were read by immunoSEQ multiplex PCR, and TCRdb kept only the in-frame ones, dropping some. The data contain 150,000 or so clones, roughly 85% of them singletons. The sequenced material came from PBMCs or T cells enriched from blood (not recorded which). These receptors came from a woman aged 50 to 60 who had recovered from COVID-19.

This clone was observed a few times. The chain joins TRBV9 to TRBJ1-4, with 7 bases fitting TRBD1. CDR1 is SGDLS and CDR2 is YYNGEE in the germline V gene. J gave up 4 bases and V 3 bases, and 6 bases lay outside the gene matches. This CDR3 comprises 15 residues. The CDR3 here is CASSGPTGINEKLFF. The CDR3 DNA sequence: TGTGCCAGCAGCGGTCCGACAGGGATTAATGAAAAACTGTTTTTT.

J is TRBJ2-1 and V is TRBV30; TRBD2 matches at 10 bases. J gave up 5 bases and V 7 bases, and 5 bases lay outside the gene matches. This CDR3 has 13 residues. The germline V gene encodes CDR1 GTSNPN and CDR2 SVGIG (reference sequence). The CDR3 nucleotides are TGTGCCTTGGCCGGGACTAGCGACAATGAGCAGTTCTTC. It is translated as CALAGTSDNEQFF.

Of note for this clone: This sample also contains other DNA sequences that code for the same CDR3. V usage is TRBV7-9 and J usage is TRBJ2-3; D unresolved. Per the germline V gene, CDR1 is SEHNR and CDR2 is FQNEAQ (reference sequence). V was trimmed by 3 bases and J by 2 bases, leaving 12 bases between them. CDR3 length: 15 residues. CDR3: CASSFAVGDTDTQYF. The DNA of the CDR3 is TGTGCCAGCAGCTTTGCGGTAGGAGACACAGATACGCAGTATTTT.

This rearrangement joins TRBV2 to TRBJ1-6, with D possibly being TRBD1 (6 bases). With 4 bases removed from V and 1 base from J, the gap between germline ends came to 14 bases. Germline V gene sequence: CDR1 SNHLY, CDR2 FYNNEI. The CDR3 runs 17 residues. DNA of the CDR3: TGTGCCAGCAGTGTAGTCGGGGGGCGATCCTATAATTCACCCCTCCACTTT. It yields the protein CASSVVGGRSYNSPLHF. The entire variable domain, with the rest obtained from reference TRBV2 and TRBJ1-6, is as follows: EPEVTQTPSHQVTQMGQEVILRCVPISNHLYFYWYRQILGQKVEFLVSFYNNEISEKSEIFDDQFSVERPDGSNFTLKIRSTKLEDSAMYFCASSVVGGRSYNSPLHFGNGTRLTVT.

The chain has TRBV7-3 and TRBJ2-5, with a tentative D call TRBD2 (5 bases). This CDR3 contains 15 residues. The germline CDR1 and CDR2 sequences are SGHTA and FQGTGA. The V end lost 3 bases, the J end lost 4 bases, and 15 bases lay between the germline ends. In DNA form, the CDR3 reads TGTGCCAGCAGCTTTACCGGGGAACGGGGAGAGACCCAGTACTTC. Protein product: CASSFTGERGETQYF.

This clone was observed once. This chain links TRBV5-1 with TRBJ2-2; D uncertain. CDR1 and CDR2 (germline): SGHRS, YFSETQ. The CDR3 runs 15 residues. V lost 0 bases, J lost 4 bases, and 10 bases lay in between. The CDR3 region is CASSLGGKLTGELFF. CDR3 bases: TGCGCCAGCAGCTTGGGCGGAAAACTCACCGGGGAGCTGTTTTTT.

This clone showed up just a few times. This chain joins TRBV27 and TRBJ2-7; tentative D call: TRBD2 (5 bases). The V gene lost 7 bases and the J gene lost 0 bases, with 10 bases spanning the gap. The CDR3 contains 13 residues. Per germline, CDR1 MNHEY and CDR2 SMNVEV (reference sequence). CDR3 DNA: TGTGCCAGCACCGGCGGGCGCTCCTACGAGCAGTACTTC. It codes for CASTGGRSYEQYF.

The chain combines TRBV11-2 with TRBJ2-7; TRBD2 matches at 11 bases. The ends lost 4 bases at V and 7 bases at J; junction bases unmatched: 12. The V gene's germline CDR1 is SGHAT and CDR2 FQNNGV. This CDR3 is built from 16 residues. The CDR3 DNA sequence: TGTGCCAGCAGCTCCTCTTTAGCGGGAGGGCCTCGAGAGCAGTACTTC. The encoded protein is CASSSSLAGGPREQYF.

This chain uses TRBV6-5 with TRBJ1-5, with 8 bases that match TRBD1. CDR3 length: 15 residues. The germline V gene has CDR1 MNHEY and CDR2 SVGAGI. J lost 3 bases, V lost 7 bases, and 8 bases had no gene match. The CDR3 DNA follows: TGTGCCAGCACCAAGCCGACAGGGGTCAATCAGCCCCAGCATTTT. Translating it yields CASTKPTGVNQPQHF.

The chain couples TRBV2 to TRBJ2-1, with 14 positions matching TRBD2. CDR1 and CDR2 from the germline V gene are SNHLY and FYNNEI. The CDR3 is 13 residues long. V trimming: 8 bases; J trimming: 8 bases; junction bases outside the gene matches: 2. The CDR3 nucleotides are TGTGCCAGCGAGACTAGCGGGGGGGATGAGCAGTTCTTC. Protein: CASETSGGDEQFF. The variable domain in full, completed from reference TRBV2 and TRBJ2-1, reads EPEVTQTPSHQVTQMGQEVILRCVPISNHLYFYWYRQILGQKVEFLVSFYNNEISEKSEIFDDQFSVERPDGSNFTLKIRSTKLEDSAMYFCASETSGGDEQFFGPGTRLTVL.